The 9 T cell receptor beta chains in this list originate from one sample, sequenced in a study of shared clonotypes between healthy human individuals. Some clones are missing from TCRdb's copy, which holds only in-frame ones; the method was immunoSEQ multiplex PCR. The table lists about 2 million clones, 95% of them singletons. The sequenced sample was naive CD4+ T cells sorted from blood. Sample subset: CD45RA+ positively selected. Source of these receptors: a man between 18 and 35 years old in good health.

The rearrangement links TRBV27 to TRBJ2-1; D unresolved. Per germline, CDR1 MNHEY and CDR2 SMNVEV (reference sequence). The ends were cut back, 4 bases at V and 4 bases at J, with 11 bases in the middle. The CDR3 consists of 14 residues. The CDR3 loop reads CASSSAPLYNEQFF. The CDR3, as DNA: TGTGCCAGCAGTTCCGCTCCCTTATACAATGAGCAGTTCTTC.

The V and J genes are TRBV7-8 and TRBJ2-7, with no clear D. The CDR3 loop spans 11 amino acids. Trimming pared 1 base from V and 7 bases from J, leaving 5 bases between. Per the germline V gene, CDR1 is SGHVS and CDR2 is FQNEAQ. The CDR3 is CASSLGREQYF. The CDR3, as DNA: TGTGCCAGCAGCTTAGGGCGGGAGCAGTACTTC.

The J gene is TRBJ2-5, the V gene TRBV10-2, with TRBD2 matching 10 bases. Trimming at V came to 4 bases and at J to 6 bases, leaving 5 bases not matched to a gene. The CDR3 is 14 residues long. Germline assignment: CDR1 WSHSY and CDR2 SAAADI. CDR3 in DNA: TGCGCCAGCAGTGGGACTAGCGGAGGGAAGACCCAGTACTTC. Translating gives CASSGTSGGKTQYF.

Concerning this clone: This may be a read error, as it is one base from a much larger clone. The chain links TRBV5-6 to TRBJ2-7; D not resolved. CDR3 length: 11 amino acids. Germline V gene sequence: CDR1 SGHDT, CDR2 YYEEEE. CDR3 bases: TGTGCCAGCAGCTTTAGGTACGGGCAGTACTTC. This encodes CASSFRYGQYF.

The chain has TRBV7-6 and TRBJ1-4; TRBD1 is a possible D gene (6 bases). CDR3 length: 16 amino acids. Germline V gives CDR1 SGHVS, CDR2 FNYEAQ. The V and J ends lost 1 base and 8 bases respectively, with 17 bases between them. The CDR3 sequence: CASSLGLAGAGEKLFF. DNA of the CDR3: TGTGCCAGCAGCTTAGGACTGGCGGGGGCCGGGGAAAAACTGTTTTTT. Drawing the rest from reference TRBV7-6 and TRBJ1-4, the complete variable domain is GAGVSQSPRYKVTKRGQDVALRCDPISGHVSLYWYRQALGQGPEFLTYFNYEAQQDKSGLPNDRFSAERPEGSISTLTIQRTEQRDSAMYRCASSLGLAGAGEKLFFGSGTQLSVL.

This chain connects TRBV4-1 to TRBJ2-3; TRBD1 matches 7 bases. CDR1 MGHRA and CDR2 YSYEKL come from the germline V gene. J gave up 4 bases and V 1 base, and 5 bases lay outside the gene matches. The CDR3 is 15 residues long. The CDR3 reads CASSQGPGQSDTQYF. The CDR3 DNA sequence: TGCGCCAGCAGCCAAGGACCGGGACAGTCAGATACGCAGTATTTT.

This clone was picked up one time. CDR3 DNA sequence: TGCGCCAGCAGCACTTCAGGGGCGTCTATCTACGAGCAGTACTTC. Its translation is CASSTSGASIYEQYF. The rearrangement links TRBV5-1 to TRBJ2-7, with D tentatively TRBD1 (6 bases). The length of the CDR3 is 15 residues. Trimming took off 4 bases at V and 3 bases at J, with 17 bases between the two ends. The germline V gene has CDR1 SGHRS and CDR2 YFSETQ.

The genes are TRBV28 and TRBJ2-5; D is possibly TRBD1 (5 bases). Trimming took off 3 bases at V and 4 bases at J, with 9 bases between the two ends. Germline CDR1 and CDR2: MDHEN and SYDVKM. The CDR3 has 13 residues. DNA of the CDR3: TGTGCCAGCAGTTTTGCAGGGATAGAGACCCAGTACTTC. Amino acids: CASSFAGIETQYF.

J is TRBJ1-3 and V is TRBV7-9; D is perhaps TRBD1 (5 bases). The V gene's germline CDR1 is SEHNR and CDR2 FQNEAQ (reference sequence). This CDR3 has 15 residues. The ends were cut back, 6 bases at V and 0 bases at J, with 12 bases in the middle. Here the CDR3 DNA reads TGTGCCAGCAGGCCTACAGGAGACTCTGGAAACACCATATATTTT. Amino acid sequence: CASRPTGDSGNTIYF. Full variable domain (remainder filled in from reference TRBV7-9 and TRBJ1-3): DTGVSQNPRHKITKRGQNVTFRCDPISEHNRLYWYRQTLGQGPEFLTYFQNEAQLEKSRLLSDRFSAERPKGSFSTLEIQRTEQGDSAMYLCASRPTGDSGNTIYFGEGSWLTVV.